The 3 T cell receptor beta chains below come from one sample, sequenced in a study of shared clonotypes between healthy human individuals (TCRdb year 2020). The library was built by means of the immunoSEQ multiplex PCR assay. In TCRdb, the immuneACCESS table is reduced to in-frame sequences with V and J assigned. These tables do not hold every clone; where another copy was compared, an unresolved V gene accounts for under half, and the others remain unexplained. The sample table shows about 1 million clones, and about 77% are seen once. The ten most abundant clones make up nearly 1.5% of the sample. The source material was memory CD4+ T cells sorted from blood. The sample's cell subset or site label is to be understood as: CD45RA-negative fraction. These TCRs come from a man aged 18 to 29 in good health.

This chain connects TRBV2 to TRBJ2-6; D not certain. This CDR3 region has 13 residues. Germline loops: CDR1 SNHLY, CDR2 FYNNEI. The ends were cut back, 7 bases at V and 4 bases at J, with 8 bases in the middle. CDR3 DNA: TGTGCCAGCAATATCGGGGGGGCCAACGTCCTGACTTTC. This gives the protein CASNIGGANVLTF.

The table lists this clone with a few counts. The rearrangement uses TRBV27 and TRBJ1-6; TRBD1 aligns across 10 bases. The V gene end was trimmed by 1 base and the J gene end by 10 bases; junction bases not matched to a gene: 10. CDR3 length: 17 residues. The V gene's germline CDR1 is MNHEY and CDR2 SMNVEV (reference sequence). CDR3 protein: CASSLYPPGQGRSPLHF. Here the CDR3 DNA reads TGTGCCAGCAGTTTATACCCCCCGGGACAGGGGCGGTCACCCCTCCACTTT.

The V and J genes are TRBV7-8 and TRBJ1-5; no definite D call. Germline CDR1 is SGHVS and CDR2 is FQNEAQ. Trimming removed 3 bases at V and 0 bases at J, with 9 bases between. The CDR3 consists of 15 residues. The CDR3 protein is CASSFGKASNQPQHF. CDR3 nucleotides: TGTGCCAGCAGCTTCGGTAAGGCTAGCAATCAGCCCCAGCATTTT.